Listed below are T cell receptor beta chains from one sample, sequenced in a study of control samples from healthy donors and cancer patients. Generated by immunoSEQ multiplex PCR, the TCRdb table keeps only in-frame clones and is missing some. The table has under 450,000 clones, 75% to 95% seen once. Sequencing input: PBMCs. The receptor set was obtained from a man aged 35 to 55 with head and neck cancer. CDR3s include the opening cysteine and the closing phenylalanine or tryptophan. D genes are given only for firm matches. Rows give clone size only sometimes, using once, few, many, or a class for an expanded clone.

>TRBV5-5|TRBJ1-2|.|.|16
CASNQPLGGRAVGYTF
TGTGCCAGCAACCAACCTCTTGGGGGCAGGGCAGTCGGCTACACCTTC
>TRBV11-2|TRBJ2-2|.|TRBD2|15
CASSLVRGKVGELFF
TGTGCCAGCAGCTTAGTGCGGGGGAAGGTCGGGGAGCTGTTTTTT
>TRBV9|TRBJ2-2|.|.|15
CASSVAGLPRGELFF
TGTGCCAGCAGCGTAGCTGGCCTCCCCCGCGGGGAGCTGTTTTTT
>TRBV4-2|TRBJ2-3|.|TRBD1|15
CASSRGTGGADTQYF
TGTGCCAGCAGCCGGGGGACAGGGGGCGCAGATACGCAGTATTTT
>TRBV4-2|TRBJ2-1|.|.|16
CASSLDPQAPHNEQFF
TGTGCCAGCAGCCTAGACCCTCAAGCCCCTCACAATGAGCAGTTCTTC
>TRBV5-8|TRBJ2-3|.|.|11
CASSFGDTQYF
TGTGCCAGCAGCTTCGGGGATACGCAGTATTTT
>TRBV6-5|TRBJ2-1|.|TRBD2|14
CASNRAGGYNEQFF
TGTGCCAGCAACCGGGCGGGAGGGTACAATGAGCAGTTCTTC
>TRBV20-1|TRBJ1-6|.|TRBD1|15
CSANDPGQGDSPLHF
TGCAGTGCTAATGATCCGGGACAGGGGGATTCACCCCTCCACTTT
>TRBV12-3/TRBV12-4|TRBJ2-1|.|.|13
CASSFSGFNEQFF
TGTGCCAGCAGTTTTTCAGGGTTCAATGAGCAGTTCTTC
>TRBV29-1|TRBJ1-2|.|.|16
CSVERAAGEGVYGYTF
TGCAGCGTTGAAAGGGCGGCGGGGGAGGGTGTCTATGGCTACACCTTC
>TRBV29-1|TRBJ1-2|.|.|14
CSVTQRLANYGYTF
TGCAGCGTCACACAGAGATTAGCTAACTATGGCTACACCTTC
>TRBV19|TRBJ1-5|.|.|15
CASSPASYSNQPQHF
TGTGCCAGTAGTCCCGCGAGCTATAGCAATCAGCCCCAGCATTTT
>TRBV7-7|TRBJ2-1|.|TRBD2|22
CASSFRPMTSGGPIRRYNEQFF
TGTGCTAGCAGCTTTAGGCCTATGACTAGCGGGGGACCCATACGCCGCTACAATGAGCAGTTCTTC
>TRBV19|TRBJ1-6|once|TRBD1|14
CASSIDRGNSPLHF
TGTGCCAGTAGTATCGACAGGGGCAATTCACCCCTCCACTTT
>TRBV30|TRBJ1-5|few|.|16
CAWRTREGASNQPQHF
TGTGCCTGGAGGACAAGGGAGGGAGCATCCAATCAGCCCCAGCATTTT
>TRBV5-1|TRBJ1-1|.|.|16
CASTVGSGPQNTEAFF
TGCGCCAGCACCGTCGGTTCCGGGCCGCAGAACACTGAAGCTTTCTTT
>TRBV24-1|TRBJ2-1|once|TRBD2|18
CATSSATSGRARTNEQFF
TGTGCCACCAGTTCTGCAACTAGCGGGAGGGCTAGGACCAATGAGCAGTTCTTC
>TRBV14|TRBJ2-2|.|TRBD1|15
CASSYRDRDIGELFF
TGTGCCAGCAGTTATCGGGACAGGGATATCGGGGAGCTGTTTTTT
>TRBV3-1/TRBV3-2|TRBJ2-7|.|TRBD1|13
CASSRQGADEQYF
TGTGCCAGCAGCCGACAGGGGGCGGATGAGCAGTACTTC
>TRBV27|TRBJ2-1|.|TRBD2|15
CASSYLAGGTNEQFF
TGTGCCAGCAGTTACCTAGCGGGGGGCACGAATGAGCAGTTCTTC
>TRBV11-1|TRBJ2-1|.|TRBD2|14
CASSPPGLAHEQFF
TGTGCCAGCAGCCCACCGGGACTAGCGCATGAGCAGTTCTTC
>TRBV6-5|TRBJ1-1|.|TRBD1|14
CASRHRTGTTEAFF
TGTGCCAGCAGGCACAGGACAGGGACCACTGAAGCTTTCTTT
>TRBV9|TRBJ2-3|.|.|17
CASSHPRQITSTDTQYF
TGTGCCAGCAGCCACCCCCGGCAAATTACTAGCACAGATACGCAGTATTTT
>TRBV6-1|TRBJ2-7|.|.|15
CASSEAVLQAYEQYF
TGTGCCAGCAGTGAAGCGGTACTTCAAGCCTACGAGCAGTACTTC
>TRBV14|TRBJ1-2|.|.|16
CASSQERASGSLNYTF
TGTGCCAGCAGCCAGGAACGGGCCTCGGGGAGTTTAAACTACACCTTC
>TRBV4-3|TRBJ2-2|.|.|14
CASSQIEAAGELFF
TGCGCCAGCAGCCAAATAGAGGCAGCCGGGGAGCTGTTTTTT
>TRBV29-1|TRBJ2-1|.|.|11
CSAGADNEQFF
TGCAGCGCCGGGGCCGACAATGAGCAGTTCTTC